This T cell receptor beta chain was retrieved from a study of patients and donors after allogeneic stem cell transplantation. Germline trimming cut 8 bases from V and 5 bases from J; bases unmatched to any gene: 11. In germline, CDR1 is LGHNT, CDR2 FRNRAP. CDR3 size: 14 residues. TCRdb re-analysed the RT-PCR reads in MiXCR, keeping a single row per CDR3 protein. The table has around 160,000 distinct CDR3 sequences, about 32% seen once; the top ten hold less than 3.5%. This clonotype originated in a human donor who was either an allogeneic HSCT recipient or a stem cell or donor lymphocyte infusion donor (not recorded which). It is not recorded whose cells these are; they may come from a transplant donor. The source material was blood, either unsorted or a sorted T cell fraction (not recorded which). This chain connects TRBV12-5 to TRBJ2-5, with TRBD1 matching over 7 bases. CDR3 sequence reads: CASSQGEFRETQYF. The DNA of the CDR3 is TGTGCTAGTAGTCAGGGGGAGTTCCGGGAGACCCAGTACTTC.